What follows are 5 T cell receptor beta chains derived from one specimen sequenced in a study of cytomegalovirus exposure and HLA in healthy donors. 60 Vbeta and 13 Jbeta primers were used in PCR. Libraries were prepared by immunoSEQ multiplex PCR; TCRdb keeps only in-frame clonotypes and omits some of them. The data contain 60,000 to 70,000 clones, around 82% of them seen just once; the ten biggest clones take up about 8%. The sequencing input was PBMCs. These receptors all come from a man between 18 and 35 years old in good health and CMV-seropositive.

J is TRBJ1-2 and V is TRBV7-6; D is undetermined. The CDR3 has 13 amino acids. Deletions cut 5 bases from V and 6 bases from J, with 13 bases between. Germline V CDR1 and CDR2: SGHVS, FNYEAQ. CDR3 protein: CASSPRLLDGYTF. In nucleotides, the CDR3 is TGTGCCAGCAGCCCCCGTTTACTCGATGGCTACACCTTC.

V and J are TRBV7-9 and TRBJ1-1; tentative D call: TRBD1 (6 bases). This CDR3 has 14 amino acids. Germline CDR1 and CDR2: SEHNR and FQNEAQ (reference sequence). Trimming removed 3 bases at V and 1 base at J, with 9 bases between. In nucleotides, the CDR3 is TGTGCCAGCAGCTTGCAACAGGGGAACACTGAAGCTTTCTTT. This encodes CASSLQQGNTEAFF.

The J gene is TRBJ1-6, the V gene TRBV7-2; D ambiguous. Germline CDR1 reads SGHTA; CDR2 reads FQGNSA. The CDR3 is 17 residues long. Between the trimmed V and J ends, which lost 0 bases and 4 bases, there was a span of 13 bases. CDR3 sequence: CASSLANQAMYNSPLHF. The DNA of the CDR3 is TGTGCCAGCAGCTTAGCGAACCAGGCGATGTATAATTCACCCCTCCACTTT.

This chain links TRBV7-2 with TRBJ2-7; 11 bases match TRBD2. CDR3 length equals 16 residues. Germline loops: CDR1 SGHTA, CDR2 FQGNSA. Losses at the gene ends were 1 base for V and 4 bases for J; bases not matched to a gene: 6. The CDR3 nucleotides read TGTGCCAGCAGCTTAGGGATGGGACTAGCGGCGTACGAGCAGTACTTC. This gives the protein CASSLGMGLAAYEQYF.

This rearrangement joins TRBV5-4 to TRBJ1-2, with D possibly TRBD1 on 5 matching bases. The germline CDR1 and CDR2 sequences are SGHNT and YYREEE (reference sequence). V was trimmed by 0 bases and J by 0 bases, leaving 12 bases between them. The CDR3 sequence is 16 residues long. Here the CDR3 reads CASSLGGRTSNYGYTF. In DNA form, the CDR3 reads TGTGCCAGCAGCTTGGGGGGCAGGACCTCTAACTATGGCTACACCTTC.